Shown below are 28 T cell receptor beta chains from a single sample sequenced in a study of CD8 T cells in Susac syndrome. Random hexamers were used to reverse transcribe 0.5 to 1 ug of RNA. TCRdb passed the immunoSEQ multiplex PCR reads through MiXCR, listing each CDR3 protein once. The sample shows about 180,000 distinct CDR3 sequences, roughly 95% of them seen only once. Input material: CD8+ T cells from PBMCs. The receptors shown here come from a human donor with multiple sclerosis.

The count of this clonotype is one. The rearrangement links TRBV25-1 to TRBJ1-2, with TRBD1 as a possible D gene (5 bases). Germline CDR1 reads MGHDK; CDR2 reads SYGVNS. The CDR3 has 14 amino acids. The germline V and J ends were trimmed by 4 bases and 4 bases, with 13 bases remaining between them. CDR3 region: CASSGQGYAYGYTF. For the CDR3, the DNA is TGTGCCAGCAGTGGGCAGGGTTACGCCTATGGCTACACCTTC.

The rearrangement joins TRBV29-1 to TRBJ1-2, with D possibly being TRBD1 (5 bases). Germline V CDR1 and CDR2: SQVTM, ANQGSEA. Trimming shortened V by 5 bases and J by 4 bases, and 14 bases separated the two germline ends. The CDR3 sequence is 13 residues long. The CDR3 here is CSVRDGGSYGYTF. The CDR3 coding sequence is TGCAGCGTTAGGGACGGCGGGTCCTATGGCTACACCTTC.

This clonotype occurred once. The V call is TRBV12-3 or TRBV12-4, the J call TRBJ2-3; D gene unclear. V was shortened by 5 bases and J by 4 bases, with 19 bases between the two germline ends. The CDR3 spans 16 residues. The CDR3, as DNA: TGTGCCAGCAGTGCAGCCAGCCATTTGTGGGCAGATACGCAGTATTTT. This codes for CASSAASHLWADTQYF.

The chain is built from TRBV7-9 and TRBJ1-1, with 7 bases identical to TRBD1. This CDR3 spans 12 amino acids. The trim removed 4 bases at V and 11 bases at J, leaving 7 bases unmatched. CDR1 is SEHNR, CDR2 FQNEAQ, per germline (reference sequence). CDR3 nucleotide sequence: TGTGCCAGCAGCTCCGGGACAGCAAGCGCTTTCTTT. Translating it yields CASSSGTASAFF.

The CDR3 reads CASSLGGVGNQPQHF. The CDR3, as DNA: TGTGCCAGCAGTTTGGGGGGCGTTGGCAATCAGCCCCAGCATTTT. The chain carries TRBV12-3 or TRBV12-4 and TRBJ1-5, with D possibly being TRBD1 (6 bases). Trimming took 3 bases from V and 2 from J, leaving 11 bases between them. The CDR3 is 15 residues long.

V gene TRBV20-1 combines with J gene TRBJ2-1; D may be TRBD2 (5 bases). CDR3 length: 13 residues. Germline CDR1 reads DFQATT; CDR2 reads SNEGSKA (reference sequence). V lost 0 bases, J lost 6 bases, and 9 bases lay in between. For the CDR3, the DNA is TGCAGTGCTAGAGACCCTACTAGCAATGAGCAGTTCTTC. As protein: CSARDPTSNEQFF.

This chain links TRBV7-9 with TRBJ2-3, with TRBD1 matching 7 bases. The J segment lost 7 bases and the V segment lost 6 bases, leaving 10 bases of the junction unmatched. The CDR3 consists of 14 residues. Germline CDR1 is SEHNR and CDR2 is FQNEAQ (reference sequence). CDR3 bases: TGTGCCAGCAGTCCAGAGACAGGGCCCTATACGCAGTATTTT. Its translation is CASSPETGPYTQYF.

This clonotype was observed a single time. This chain uses TRBV25-1 with TRBJ1-1; 7 bases agree with TRBD1. V shed 6 bases and J 4 bases; nucleotides not matched to a gene: 8. There are 14 residues in the CDR3. Germline CDR1 is MGHDK and CDR2 is SYGVNS. CDR3 nucleotide sequence: TGTGCCAGCAGACCAATAACAGGGGCCACTGAAGCTTTCTTT. Amino acid sequence: CASRPITGATEAFF. Complete variable domain (other parts from reference TRBV25-1 and TRBJ1-1): EADIYQTPRYLVIGTGKKITLECSQTMGHDKMYWYQQDPGMELHLIHYSYGVNSTEKGDLSSESTVSRIRTEHFPLTLESARPSHTSQYLCASRPITGATEAFFGQGTRLTVV.

The V call is TRBV29-1, the J call TRBJ2-3; no clear D. The germline V gene has CDR1 SQVTM and CDR2 ANQGSEA. Between the trimmed V and J ends, which lost 4 bases and 4 bases, there was a span of 9 bases. CDR3 length equals 12 residues. CDR3 nucleotide sequence: TGCAGCGTTGTTGAGGCATCAGATACGCAGTATTTT. Its protein is CSVVEASDTQYF.

V is TRBV27 and J is TRBJ2-5; a possible D gene is TRBD2 (6 bases). CDR3 size: 13 residues. V was trimmed by 7 bases and J by 5 bases, leaving 14 bases between them. Germline V gene sequence: CDR1 MNHEY, CDR2 SMNVEV (reference sequence). The CDR3 sequence: CASISAGRETQYF. CDR3 nucleotide sequence: TGTGCCAGCATTTCGGCGGGACGGGAGACCCAGTACTTC.

The chain employs TRBV11-1 and TRBJ2-7; 7 nucleotides align to TRBD1. Germline V gene lookup returns CDR1 SGHAT and CDR2 FQDESV (reference sequence). The CDR3 has 14 amino acids. The V and J ends lost 2 bases and 1 base, in that order; junction bases with no gene match: 2. CDR3 nucleotide sequence: TGTGCCAGCAGCTTATTGGGACAGTCCTACGAGCAGTACTTC. Translated, it gives CASSLLGQSYEQYF.

This clonotype was seen just once. The rearrangement links TRBV27 to TRBJ1-5; D is unclear. Between the trimmed V and J ends, which lost 6 bases and 2 bases, there was a span of 14 bases. Looked up from germline, CDR1 is MNHEY and CDR2 is SMNVEV (reference sequence). The length of the CDR3 is 15 residues. The CDR3, as DNA: TGTGCCAGCAGGCACGGGAGGGCCGGCAATCAGCCCCAGCATTTT. It specifies CASRHGRAGNQPQHF.

The rearrangement links TRBV4-1 to TRBJ1-5; 8 bases fit TRBD1. Germline trimming cut 1 base from V and 4 bases from J; bases unmatched to any gene: 3. The CDR3 contains 15 residues. Looked up from germline, CDR1 is MGHRA and CDR2 is YSYEKL. The CDR3 DNA reads as TGCGCCAGCAGCCAAGCCGGGACAGGAAATCAGCCCCAGCATTTT. Translated: CASSQAGTGNQPQHF.

The genes are TRBV7-9 and TRBJ1-1; D gene ambiguous. Trimming pared 5 bases from V and 0 bases from J, leaving 10 bases between. Germline values: CDR1 SEHNR, CDR2 FQNEAQ (reference sequence). The CDR3 has 14 amino acids. CDR3 sequence (DNA): TGTGCCAGCAGCCACAAGATCATGAACACTGAAGCTTTCTTT. Protein sequence: CASSHKIMNTEAFF.

CDR3 protein: CASSVAPGQGSGYEQYF. The CDR3 bases are TGTGCCAGCAGCGTAGCTCCGGGACAGGGTTCGGGCTACGAGCAGTACTTC. The J gene is TRBJ2-7, the V gene TRBV9, with 9 positions matching TRBD1. The CDR3 is 17 amino acids. The V gene's germline CDR1 is SGDLS and CDR2 YYNGEE. J lost 3 bases, V lost 0 bases, and 10 bases had no gene match.

The chain uses TRBV11-3 and TRBJ1-2, with 7 bases aligning to TRBD1. V shed 0 bases and J 6 bases; nucleotides not matched to a gene: 4. The CDR3 has 14 residues. CDR1 is SGHNT, CDR2 YENEEA, per germline. The CDR3 is CASSLDQGTDGYTF. DNA for the CDR3: TGTGCCAGCAGCTTAGATCAGGGGACAGATGGCTACACCTTC.

This rearrangement joins TRBV29-1 to TRBJ2-5, with D unclear. Per germline, CDR1 SQVTM and CDR2 ANQGSEA. The V and J ends lost 4 bases and 1 base respectively, with 7 bases between them. The CDR3 is 12 amino acids. Here the CDR3 DNA reads TGCAGCGTTGCTAGGATCCAAGAGACCCAGTACTTC. Protein sequence: CSVARIQETQYF. Full variable domain (outside the CDR3, taken from reference TRBV29-1 and TRBJ2-5): SAVISQKPSRDICQRGTSLTIQCQVDSQVTMMFWYRQQPGQSLTLIATANQGSEATYESGFVIDKFPISRPNLTFSTLTVSNMSPEDSSIYLCSVARIQETQYFGPGTRLLVL.

V is TRBV5-6 and J is TRBJ1-1; TRBD1 agrees at 9 bases. From germline, CDR1 is SGHDT and CDR2 YYEEEE. This CDR3 contains 15 residues. With V trimmed by 0 bases and J by 5 bases, 5 bases remained unmatched. The DNA of the CDR3 is TGTGCCAGCAGCTTGGCCACAGGGGGCAATACTGAAGCTTTCTTT. This translates into CASSLATGGNTEAFF.

The chain combines TRBV11-2 with TRBJ2-1; no firm D call. CDR1 is SGHAT and CDR2 is FQNNGV in the germline V gene. V gave up 5 bases and J gave up 6 bases, with 14 bases separating them. The CDR3 is made up of 14 amino acids. The CDR3 DNA sequence: TGTGCCAGCAGCCTAAGACCGGTCGGCAATGAGCAGTTCTTC. Encoded protein: CASSLRPVGNEQFF.

The V and J genes are TRBV20-1 and TRBJ2-3; D not certain. This CDR3 comprises 14 residues. With 0 bases removed from V and 1 base from J, the gap between germline ends came to 8 bases. Germline V gene lookup returns CDR1 DFQATT and CDR2 SNEGSKA (reference sequence). CDR3 in DNA: TGCAGTGCTAGAGATCCCTTAGGCACAGATACGCAGTATTTT. It yields the protein CSARDPLGTDTQYF.

The genes are TRBV20-1 and TRBJ1-1; TRBD1 matches at 10 bases. CDR3 length: 15 residues. Germline V lookup: CDR1 DFQATT, CDR2 SNEGSKA (reference sequence). V shed 5 bases, J shed 1 base, and the junction held 7 bases outside the gene matches. As DNA, the CDR3 is TGCAGTGCTGGCCGGGACAGGGGATCGAACACTGAAGCTTTCTTT. As protein: CSAGRDRGSNTEAFF.

This chain links TRBV28 with TRBJ1-3, with D unresolved. Trimming shortened V by 10 bases and J by 2 bases, and 15 bases separated the two germline ends. The CDR3 spans 14 residues. Germline CDR1 MDHEN, CDR2 SYDVKM. CDR3 protein: CATREVVAGNTIYF. In DNA form, the CDR3 reads TGTGCCACAAGGGAGGTGGTGGCTGGAAACACCATATATTTT.

This clonotype was counted between two and nine times. The V gene is TRBV19, the J gene TRBJ1-2; D may be TRBD1 (5 bases). With 5 bases removed from V and 5 bases from J, the gap between germline ends came to 15 bases. This CDR3 comprises 14 residues. Germline CDR1 reads LNHDA; CDR2 reads SQIVND (reference sequence). For the CDR3, the DNA is TGTGCCAGTAGTGTCGGGGGTGGAGGGTATGGCTACACCTTC. Its translation: CASSVGGGGYGYTF.

This clonotype was observed once. Relative to the germline gene, one junction end is altered; a read error may explain this. The chain uses TRBV3-1 and TRBJ1-6, with no clear D. This CDR3 has 13 amino acids. Germline V gene data show CDR1 as LGHDT and CDR2 as YNNKEL (reference sequence). For the CDR3, the DNA is TGTGCCAGCAGGTATTACTATGATTCACCCCTCCACTTT. Amino acid sequence: CASRYYYDSPLHF.

This chain connects TRBV29-1 to TRBJ2-1, with TRBD2 matching over 10 bases. Germline V gene lookup returns CDR1 SQVTM and CDR2 ANQGSEA. The V gene end was trimmed by 6 bases and the J gene end by 14 bases; junction bases not matched to a gene: 4. There are 10 residues in the CDR3. CDR3 DNA: TGCAGCGTAGGGACTAGCGAGGAGTTCTTC. This translates into CSVGTSEEFF.

V is TRBV7-9 and J is TRBJ2-5, with unresolved D. The CDR3 is 13 residues long. Trimming left V 4 bases short and J 5 bases short, with 11 bases between. Germline V gene sequence: CDR1 SEHNR, CDR2 FQNEAQ (reference sequence). The CDR3 is CASSSSLLETQYF. In nucleotides, the CDR3 is TGTGCCAGCAGCTCGTCCCTGTTGGAGACCCAGTACTTC. Filled out from reference TRBV7-9 and TRBJ2-5, the complete variable domain reads DTGVSQNPRHKITKRGQNVTFRCDPISEHNRLYWYRQTLGQGPEFLTYFQNEAQLEKSRLLSDRFSAERPKGSFSTLEIQRTEQGDSAMYLCASSSSLLETQYFGPGTRLLVL.

The chain couples TRBV29-1 to TRBJ1-1; 7 positions agree with TRBD1. The CDR3 is 14 residues long. Germline V CDR1 and CDR2: SQVTM, ANQGSEA. The V gene end was trimmed by 7 bases and the J gene end by 1 base; junction bases not matched to a gene: 9. CDR3 in amino acids: CSGQGQPTNTEAFF. In nucleotides, the CDR3 is TGCAGCGGGCAGGGACAGCCTACGAACACTGAAGCTTTCTTT.

J is TRBJ2-1 and V is TRBV19; TRBD1 matches 7 bases. Germline V gene data show CDR1 as LNHDA and CDR2 as SQIVND (reference sequence). The CDR3 length is 13 residues. V lost 10 bases, J lost 4 bases, and 7 bases stayed unmatched. The CDR3 DNA reads as TGTGCCACCAGACAGGGTGGGTACAATGAGCAGTTCTTC. Its protein is CATRQGGYNEQFF.